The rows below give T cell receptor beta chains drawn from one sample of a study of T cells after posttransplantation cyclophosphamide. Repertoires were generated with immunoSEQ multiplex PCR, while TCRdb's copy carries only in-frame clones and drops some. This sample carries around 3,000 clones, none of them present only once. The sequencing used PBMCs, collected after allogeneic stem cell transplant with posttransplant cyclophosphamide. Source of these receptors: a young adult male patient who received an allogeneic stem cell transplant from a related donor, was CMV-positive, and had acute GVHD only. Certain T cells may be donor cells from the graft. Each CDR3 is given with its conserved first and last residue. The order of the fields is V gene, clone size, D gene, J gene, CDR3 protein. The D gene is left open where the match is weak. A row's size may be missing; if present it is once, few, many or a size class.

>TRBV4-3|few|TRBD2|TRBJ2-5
CASSQGRTSGSQETQYF
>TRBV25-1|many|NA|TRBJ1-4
CASIINRTTNEKLFF
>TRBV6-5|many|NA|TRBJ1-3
CASSYSNSGNTIYF
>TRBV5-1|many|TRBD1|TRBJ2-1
CASSALGQGSHNEQFF
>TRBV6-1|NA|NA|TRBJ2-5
CASSEALHGGETQYF
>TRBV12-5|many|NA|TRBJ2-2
CASGFGGANTGELFF
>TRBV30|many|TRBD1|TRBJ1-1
CAWPIDRGRNTEAFF
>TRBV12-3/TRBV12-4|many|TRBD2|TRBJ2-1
CASSSTLAGGPYEQFF
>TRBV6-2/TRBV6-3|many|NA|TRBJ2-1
CASSNHNEQFF
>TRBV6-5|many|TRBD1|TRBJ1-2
CASSYDQGAKYGYTF
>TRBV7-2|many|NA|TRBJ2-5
CASSLALDTWETQYF
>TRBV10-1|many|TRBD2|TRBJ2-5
CASSPSGEETQYF
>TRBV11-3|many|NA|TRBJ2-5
CASSRRRGETQYF
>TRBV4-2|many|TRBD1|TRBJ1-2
CASSQPQGADGYTF
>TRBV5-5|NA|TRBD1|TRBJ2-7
CASSRGQGAYEQYF
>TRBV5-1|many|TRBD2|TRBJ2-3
CASSLTHGTSGGAPDTQYF
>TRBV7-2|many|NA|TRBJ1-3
CASSLGRGTGNTIYF
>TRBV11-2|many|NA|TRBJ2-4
CASSAWGREENIQYF
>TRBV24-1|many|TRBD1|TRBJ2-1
CATSDRGTGGYNEQFF
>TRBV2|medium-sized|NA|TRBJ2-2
CASSDPRGTGELFF
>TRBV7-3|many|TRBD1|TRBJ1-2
CASSSKGTGAGYTF
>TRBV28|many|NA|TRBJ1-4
CASSLKSPRKLFF
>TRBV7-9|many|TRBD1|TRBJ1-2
CASTRGTGVEGYTF
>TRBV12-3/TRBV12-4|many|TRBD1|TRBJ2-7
CASAGTGNYEQYF
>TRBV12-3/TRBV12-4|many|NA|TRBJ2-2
CASQTGNTGELFF
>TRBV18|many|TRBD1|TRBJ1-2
CASSSSGGDYGYTF
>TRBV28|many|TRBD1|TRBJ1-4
CASSITGGTNEKLFF
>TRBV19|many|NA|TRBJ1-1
CASSVGAMNTEAFF
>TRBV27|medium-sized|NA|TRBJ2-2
CASSTETNTGELFF
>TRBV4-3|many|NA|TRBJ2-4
CASSQARTGTAKNIQYF
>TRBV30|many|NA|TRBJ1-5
CAWSGQNNQPQHF
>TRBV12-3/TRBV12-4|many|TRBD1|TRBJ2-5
CASRRTGGRETQYF
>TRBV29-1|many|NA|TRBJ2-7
CSVELAGSYEQYF
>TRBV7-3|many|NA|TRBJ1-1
CASSPRGGTAEAFF
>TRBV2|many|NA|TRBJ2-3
CASSEWLPTDTQYF
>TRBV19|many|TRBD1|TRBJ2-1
CASSITGGRGSYNEQFF
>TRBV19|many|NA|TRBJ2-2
CASNPRRGHTGELFF
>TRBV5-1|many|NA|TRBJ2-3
CASSLGRGEDPYRTDTQYF
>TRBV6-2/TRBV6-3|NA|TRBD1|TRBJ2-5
CASTPDREAQYF
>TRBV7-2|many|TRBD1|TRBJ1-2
CASSPAGQEYGYTF
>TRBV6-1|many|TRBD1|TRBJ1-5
CASSEAGGRGNQPQHF
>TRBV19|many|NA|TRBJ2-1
CASSARDPSDAYNEQFF
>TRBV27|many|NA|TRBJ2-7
CASSLGGGGFEQYF
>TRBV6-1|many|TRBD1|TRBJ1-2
CASSRDRGGNGYTF
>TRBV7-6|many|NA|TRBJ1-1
CASSSFGGGDDTEAFF
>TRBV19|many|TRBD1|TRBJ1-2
CASSSLDRDHYGYTF
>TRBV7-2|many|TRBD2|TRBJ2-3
CASSGPQREDDTQYF